The count of the clone carrying this T cell receptor beta chain is one. Antigen specificity is unknown. The data were taken from a study of vaccination effects on CD4 cells after COVID-19. General study results and limits: Missing from the study were early post-infection timepoints, and its convalescent patients were few.

The repertoire was sequenced with immunoSEQ multiplex PCR; TCRdb's copy has only in-frame clones and lacks some. The sample carries tens of thousands of clones, 70% to 85% recorded once. V lost 3 bases and J lost 1; bases outside the gene matches: 4. Germline-derived CDR1 and CDR2 are KGHDR and SFDVKD. The CDR3 totals 16 residues. Culturing for 10 to 11 days preceded CD4+ T cell isolation. Vaccination of participants consisted of two doses of either the BNT162b2 or mRNA-1273 vaccine. This clonotype was obtained from a human donor who received a COVID-19 vaccine. Here the sequenced sample was CD4+ T cells from PBMCs cultured without peptide, taken after COVID-19 vaccination. The chain uses TRBV24-1 and TRBJ2-3; TRBD1 agrees at 9 bases. The CDR3 loop is CATSDPRDRGTDTQYF. CDR3 DNA: TGTGCCACCAGTGATCCTAGGGACAGGGGCACAGATACGCAGTATTTT.